This is a list of T cell receptor beta chains from one sample in a study of shared clonotypes between healthy human individuals. TCRdb's copy holds only in-frame clones and misses some; the assay was immunoSEQ multiplex PCR. The sample yields hundreds of thousands of clones, roughly 96% seen once. Material for sequencing was naive CD8+ T cells sorted from blood. Source of these receptors: a woman aged 30 to 39 in good health. CDR3s leave out the opening cysteine and the closing phenylalanine or tryptophan. The order of the fields is CDR3 length, clone size, J gene, V gene, CDR3 protein. Expanded clones get a size class; other rows say once, few or many, or leave the size out.

len: 10; abundance: .; j_gene: TRBJ2-1; v_gene: TRBV6-6; CDR3aa: ASSSTWDKQF
len: 13; abundance: .; j_gene: TRBJ2-7; v_gene: TRBV30; CDR3aa: AWTLGGGAHDEQY
len: 10; abundance: .; j_gene: .; v_gene: TRBV5-4; CDR3aa: ASSAGLSEQY
len: 13; abundance: .; j_gene: TRBJ2-7; v_gene: TRBV5-4; CDR3aa: ASSLERASSYEQY
len: 13; abundance: .; j_gene: TRBJ2-7; v_gene: TRBV2; CDR3aa: ASSEPSVGPYEQY
len: 11; abundance: .; j_gene: TRBJ1-2; v_gene: TRBV9; CDR3aa: ASSVDEGYGYT
len: 11; abundance: .; j_gene: TRBJ2-7; v_gene: TRBV30; CDR3aa: AWSVGRSYEQY
len: 14; abundance: few; j_gene: TRBJ1-1; v_gene: TRBV5-6; CDR3aa: ASSLATQGALTEAF
len: 13; abundance: .; j_gene: TRBJ1-2; v_gene: TRBV5-4; CDR3aa: ASSSNRAGHYGYT
len: 13; abundance: .; j_gene: TRBJ2-7; v_gene: TRBV28; CDR3aa: ASSARQGAPYEQY
len: 12; abundance: .; j_gene: TRBJ2-7; v_gene: TRBV7-8; CDR3aa: ASSLARNSYEQY
len: 10; abundance: .; j_gene: TRBJ2-1; v_gene: TRBV18; CDR3aa: ASSEDFHEQF
len: 18; abundance: .; j_gene: TRBJ2-1; v_gene: TRBV4-1; CDR3aa: ASSQPWVGLRTRNRNEQF
len: 14; abundance: .; j_gene: TRBJ2-3; v_gene: TRBV5-6; CDR3aa: ASSPAEIVYTDTQY
len: 12; abundance: .; j_gene: TRBJ2-1; v_gene: TRBV10-3; CDR3aa: AISDWGSWNEQF
len: 15; abundance: .; j_gene: TRBJ2-2; v_gene: TRBV4-1; CDR3aa: ASSQEGSGEFTGELF
len: 15; abundance: .; j_gene: TRBJ2-1; v_gene: TRBV7-9; CDR3aa: ASRFDLAGGSYNEQF
len: 12; abundance: few; j_gene: TRBJ2-7; v_gene: TRBV2; CDR3aa: ASTPLVGSYEQY
len: 15; abundance: .; j_gene: TRBJ2-1; v_gene: TRBV19; CDR3aa: ASSIGRRGNNHNEQF
len: 13; abundance: .; j_gene: TRBJ2-7; v_gene: TRBV18; CDR3aa: ASSPPTGSSYEQY
len: 14; abundance: .; j_gene: TRBJ1-2; v_gene: TRBV4-1; CDR3aa: ASSQMKGGDNYGYT
len: 13; abundance: .; j_gene: TRBJ2-7; v_gene: TRBV7-8; CDR3aa: ASSLGGQGLYEQY
len: 14; abundance: .; j_gene: TRBJ2-5; v_gene: TRBV4-1; CDR3aa: ASSPVTSASQETQY
len: 13; abundance: .; j_gene: .; v_gene: TRBV28; CDR3aa: ASSLLQGMGYEQY
len: 14; abundance: .; j_gene: .; v_gene: TRBV4-1; CDR3aa: ASSPHTSGATYEQY
len: 15; abundance: once; j_gene: TRBJ2-1; v_gene: TRBV5-1; CDR3aa: ASSLTASGRFRDEQF
len: 12; abundance: once; j_gene: TRBJ2-3; v_gene: TRBV27; CDR3aa: ASKQELITDTQY
len: 11; abundance: .; j_gene: TRBJ2-5; v_gene: TRBV19; CDR3aa: ASSIRTRETQY
len: 12; abundance: .; j_gene: TRBJ2-7; v_gene: TRBV11-2; CDR3aa: ASSQTGDSYEQY
len: 12; abundance: .; j_gene: TRBJ1-2; v_gene: TRBV5-4; CDR3aa: ASSLGGTGGGYT
len: 16; abundance: .; j_gene: TRBJ2-7; v_gene: TRBV7-6; CDR3aa: ASSPRLRGFGQSYEQY
len: 13; abundance: once; j_gene: TRBJ2-4; v_gene: TRBV28; CDR3aa: ASSLLRGGSDIQY
len: 13; abundance: .; j_gene: TRBJ2-3; v_gene: TRBV29-1; CDR3aa: SVPLGLAGEDTQY
len: 12; abundance: .; j_gene: TRBJ2-7; v_gene: TRBV11-2; CDR3aa: ASSFSVNSYEQY
len: 15; abundance: .; j_gene: TRBJ2-7; v_gene: TRBV5-6; CDR3aa: ASSLVTFGVAGGEQY
len: 10; abundance: .; j_gene: TRBJ2-1; v_gene: TRBV27; CDR3aa: ASSPHPAEQF
len: 12; abundance: .; j_gene: TRBJ2-7; v_gene: TRBV15; CDR3aa: ATSTRVGSYEQY
len: 13; abundance: .; j_gene: TRBJ1-3; v_gene: TRBV4-1; CDR3aa: ASSQSRNSGNTIY
len: 13; abundance: .; j_gene: TRBJ1-1; v_gene: TRBV30; CDR3aa: AWRGDGGVPLEAF
len: 13; abundance: .; j_gene: TRBJ2-7; v_gene: TRBV28; CDR3aa: ASSLGTSGSYEQY
len: 13; abundance: .; j_gene: TRBJ2-7; v_gene: TRBV7-2; CDR3aa: ASSLAPGGTYEQY
len: 12; abundance: .; j_gene: TRBJ2-2; v_gene: TRBV29-1; CDR3aa: SVQGNTNTGELF
len: 12; abundance: .; j_gene: TRBJ1-5; v_gene: TRBV27; CDR3aa: ASSQWDYNQPQH
len: 15; abundance: .; j_gene: TRBJ2-1; v_gene: TRBV7-2; CDR3aa: ASSFSAGGPGYNEQF
len: 15; abundance: .; j_gene: TRBJ2-7; v_gene: TRBV5-1; CDR3aa: ASSPRTSGRSHYEQY
len: 13; abundance: .; j_gene: TRBJ2-7; v_gene: TRBV27; CDR3aa: ASSPLLAGAGEQY
len: 16; abundance: .; j_gene: TRBJ2-6; v_gene: TRBV7-9; CDR3aa: ASSLVVWRRTGANVLT
len: 12; abundance: .; j_gene: TRBJ1-5; v_gene: TRBV5-6; CDR3aa: ASSLGTGGLAQH
len: 12; abundance: .; j_gene: TRBJ2-1; v_gene: TRBV27; CDR3aa: ASSWGGAYNEQF